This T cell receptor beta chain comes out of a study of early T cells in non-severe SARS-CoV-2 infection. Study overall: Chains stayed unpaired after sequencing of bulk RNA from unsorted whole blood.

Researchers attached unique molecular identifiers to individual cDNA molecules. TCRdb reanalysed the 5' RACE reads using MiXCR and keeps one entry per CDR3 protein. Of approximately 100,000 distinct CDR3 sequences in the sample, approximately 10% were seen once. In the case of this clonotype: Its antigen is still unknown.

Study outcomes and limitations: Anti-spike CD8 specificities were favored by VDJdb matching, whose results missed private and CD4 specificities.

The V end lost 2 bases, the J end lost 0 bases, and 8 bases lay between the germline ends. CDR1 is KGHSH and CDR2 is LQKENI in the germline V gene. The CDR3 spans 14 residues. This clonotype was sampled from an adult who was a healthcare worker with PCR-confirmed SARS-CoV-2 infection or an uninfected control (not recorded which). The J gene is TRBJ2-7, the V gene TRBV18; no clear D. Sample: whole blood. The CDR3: CASSPALSSYEQYF. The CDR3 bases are TGTGCCAGCTCACCAGCACTGAGCTCCTACGAGCAGTACTTC.